This T cell receptor beta chain emerged from a study of control samples from healthy donors and cancer patients. The germline V gene has CDR1 SGHNT and CDR2 YENEEA. This CDR3 is 12 amino acids long. Trimming stripped 5 bases from V and 10 bases from J, with 12 bases between. Using immunoSEQ multiplex PCR, the repertoire was profiled, and TCRdb retains in-frame clones only, with some absent. The sample carries under 450,000 clones, about nine tenths recorded once. What was sequenced was PBMCs. This TCR was sampled from a man aged 40-55 years with head and neck cancer. The chain employs TRBV11-3 and TRBJ2-1; weak D call: TRBD1 (6 bases). CDR3 nucleotide sequence: TGTGCCAGCAGCCAGGGGAGAGGGGAGCAGTTCTTC. Its translation: CASSQGRGEQFF.